Described below is a single T cell receptor (beta chain) sequence and its context. This entry is derived from a study of blood T cell repertoires in COVID-19. Trimming cost V 1 base and J 1 base, with 6 bases left between them. Germline assignment: CDR1 KGHDR and CDR2 SFDVKD. The CDR3 totals 14 residues. Profiling relied on immunoSEQ multiplex PCR, and the TCRdb table lists in-frame clones only, not all of them. The repertoire has approximately 480,000 clones, about 90% of them found once; the top ten carry under 0.75%. The sequence was collected from a woman aged 18-30 years who had recovered from COVID-19. Specimen: PBMCs or T cells enriched from blood (not recorded which). This chain joins TRBV24-1 and TRBJ1-1; D remains ambiguous. Here the CDR3 reads CATSDFEQNTEAFF. The CDR3 DNA is TGTGCCACCAGTGATTTCGAACAGAACACTGAAGCTTTCTTT.